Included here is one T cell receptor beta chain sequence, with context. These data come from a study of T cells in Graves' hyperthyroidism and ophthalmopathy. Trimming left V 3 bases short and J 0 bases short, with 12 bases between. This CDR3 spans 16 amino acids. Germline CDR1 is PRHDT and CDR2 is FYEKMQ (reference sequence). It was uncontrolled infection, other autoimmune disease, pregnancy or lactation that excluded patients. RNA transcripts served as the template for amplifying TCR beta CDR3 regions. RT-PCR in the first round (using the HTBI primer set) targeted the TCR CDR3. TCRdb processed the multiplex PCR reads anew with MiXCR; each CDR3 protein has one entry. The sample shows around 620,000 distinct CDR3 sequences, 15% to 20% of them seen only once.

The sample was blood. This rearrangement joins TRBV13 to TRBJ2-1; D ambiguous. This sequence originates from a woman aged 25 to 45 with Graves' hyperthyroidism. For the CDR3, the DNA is TGTGCCAGCAGCTTTCCCATTGAAAGCTCCTACAATGAGCAGTTCTTC. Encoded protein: CASSFPIESSYNEQFF.